The clone carrying this TCR beta chain occurred a few times. The data belong to a study of blood T cell repertoires in COVID-19. Across the whole study: The study drew acute and convalescent COVID-19 samples from the United States, Italy and Spain. PBMCs, B-cell-depleted T cells, or T cells provided the cDNA or gDNA that made up the material.

Per the study methods: The assay estimated nucleated cells by amplifying reference gene primers. This table comes from immunoSEQ multiplex PCR, and its TCRdb copy is limited to in-frame clones, with some not included. V, J and clone size are taken as reported in that table, and D and trimming were inferred from the DNA itself. The data show tens of thousands of clones, with 80% to 90% seen just once and roughly 14% held by the top ten. CDR1 is SNHLY, CDR2 FYNNEI, per germline. The CDR3 runs 14 residues. V shed 6 bases, J shed 3 bases, and the junction held 5 bases outside the gene matches. This TCR was sampled from a human donor in a cohort sampled during active COVID-19. The donor label of this sample is uncertain. This rearrangement joins TRBV2 to TRBJ1-1; 9 nucleotides align to TRBD1. Sequencing used peripheral blood. This CDR3 reads CASRLDRGDTEAFF. The CDR3 nucleotides read TGTGCCAGCAGACTCGACAGGGGGGACACTGAAGCTTTCTTT.